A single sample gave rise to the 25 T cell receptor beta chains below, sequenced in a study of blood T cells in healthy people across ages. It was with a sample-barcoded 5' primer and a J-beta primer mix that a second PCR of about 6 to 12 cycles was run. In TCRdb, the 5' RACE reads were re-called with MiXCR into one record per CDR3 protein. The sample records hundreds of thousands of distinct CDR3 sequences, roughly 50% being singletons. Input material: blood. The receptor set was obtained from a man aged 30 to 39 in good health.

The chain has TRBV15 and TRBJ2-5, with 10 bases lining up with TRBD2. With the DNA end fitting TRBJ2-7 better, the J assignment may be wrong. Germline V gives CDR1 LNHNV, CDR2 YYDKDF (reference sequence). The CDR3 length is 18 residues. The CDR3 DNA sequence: TGTGCCACCAGCAGCGAAATGGGGGGTTTAGCGGGAGGTCGCGAGCAGTACTTC. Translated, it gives CATSSEMGGLAGGREQYF.

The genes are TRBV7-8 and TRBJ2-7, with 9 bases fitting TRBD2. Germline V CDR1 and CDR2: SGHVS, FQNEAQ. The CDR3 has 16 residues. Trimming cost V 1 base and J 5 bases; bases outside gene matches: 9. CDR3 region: CASSLELAGDANEQYF. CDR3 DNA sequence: TGTGCCAGCAGCTTAGAGTTAGCGGGAGACGCCAACGAGCAGTACTTC.

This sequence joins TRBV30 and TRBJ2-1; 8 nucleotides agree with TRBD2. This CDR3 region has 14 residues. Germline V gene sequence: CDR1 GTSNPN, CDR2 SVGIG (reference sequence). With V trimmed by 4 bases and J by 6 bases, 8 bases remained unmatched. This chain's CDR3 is CAWIQSGSRNEQFF. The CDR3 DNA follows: TGTGCCTGGATACAAAGCGGGAGTCGCAATGAGCAGTTCTTC.

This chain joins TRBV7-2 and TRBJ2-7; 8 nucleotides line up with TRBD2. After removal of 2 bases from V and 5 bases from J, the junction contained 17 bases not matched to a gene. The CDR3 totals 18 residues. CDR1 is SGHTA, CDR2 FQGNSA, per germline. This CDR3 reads CASSLIPLVSGKQHEQYF. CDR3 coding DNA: TGTGCCAGCAGCTTAATCCCTCTGGTTAGCGGGAAGCAGCACGAGCAGTACTTC.

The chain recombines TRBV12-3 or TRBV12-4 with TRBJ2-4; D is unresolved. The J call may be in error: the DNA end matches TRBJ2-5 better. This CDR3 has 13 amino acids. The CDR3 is CASSFGQEETQYF. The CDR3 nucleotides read TGTGCCAGCAGTTTTGGCCAAGAGGAGACCCAGTACTTC.

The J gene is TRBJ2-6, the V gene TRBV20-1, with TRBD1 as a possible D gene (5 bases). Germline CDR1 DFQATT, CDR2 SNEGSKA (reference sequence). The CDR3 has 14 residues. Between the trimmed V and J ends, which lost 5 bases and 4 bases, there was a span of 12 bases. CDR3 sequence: CSALRDSGANVLTF. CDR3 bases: TGCAGTGCTCTCAGGGATTCCGGGGCCAACGTCCTGACTTTC.

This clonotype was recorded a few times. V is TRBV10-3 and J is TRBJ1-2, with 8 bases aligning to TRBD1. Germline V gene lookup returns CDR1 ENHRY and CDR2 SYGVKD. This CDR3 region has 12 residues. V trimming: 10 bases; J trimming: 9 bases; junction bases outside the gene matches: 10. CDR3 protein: CATVGTGESYTF. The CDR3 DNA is TGTGCCACCGTCGGGACAGGCGAAAGCTACACCTTC.

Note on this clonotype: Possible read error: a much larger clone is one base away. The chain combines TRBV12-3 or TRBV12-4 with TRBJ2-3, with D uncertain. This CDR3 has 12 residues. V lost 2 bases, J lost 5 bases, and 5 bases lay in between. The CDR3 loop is CASSLRVDTQYF. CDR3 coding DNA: TGTGCCAGCAGTTTAAGGGTAGATACGCAGTATTTT.

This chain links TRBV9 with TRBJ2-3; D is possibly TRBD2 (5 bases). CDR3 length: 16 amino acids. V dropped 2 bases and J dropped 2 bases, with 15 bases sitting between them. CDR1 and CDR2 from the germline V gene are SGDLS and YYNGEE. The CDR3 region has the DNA TGTGCCAGCAGCGTCTCGGGGAAATCCCACACAGATACGCAGTATTTT. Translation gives CASSVSGKSHTDTQYF.

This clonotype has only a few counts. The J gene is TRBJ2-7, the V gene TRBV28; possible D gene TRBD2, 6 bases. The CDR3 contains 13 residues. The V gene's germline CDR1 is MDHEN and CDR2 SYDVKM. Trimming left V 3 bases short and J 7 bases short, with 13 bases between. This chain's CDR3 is CASSFSGAGEQYF. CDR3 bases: TGTGCCAGCAGTTTCTCGGGCGCGGGAGAGCAGTACTTC.

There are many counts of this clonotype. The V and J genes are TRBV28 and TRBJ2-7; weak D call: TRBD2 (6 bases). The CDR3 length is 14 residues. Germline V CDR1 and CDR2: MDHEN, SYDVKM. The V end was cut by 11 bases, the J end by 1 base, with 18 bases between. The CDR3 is CASKKGGISYEQYF. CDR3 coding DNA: TGTGCCTCAAAAAAAGGCGGGATTTCCTACGAGCAGTACTTC. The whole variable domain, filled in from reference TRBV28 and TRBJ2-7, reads DVKVTQSSRYLVKRTGEKVFLECVQDMDHENMFWYRQDPGLGLRLIYFSYDVKMKEKGDIPEGYSVSREKKERFSLILESASTNQTSMYLCASKKGGISYEQYFGPGTRLTVT.

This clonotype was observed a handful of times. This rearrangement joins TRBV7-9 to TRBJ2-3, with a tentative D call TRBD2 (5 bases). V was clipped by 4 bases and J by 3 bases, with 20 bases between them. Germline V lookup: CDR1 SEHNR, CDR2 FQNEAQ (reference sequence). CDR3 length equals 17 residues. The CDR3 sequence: CASSSNTATRGTDTQYF. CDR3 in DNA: TGTGCCAGCAGCTCCAATACAGCCACCCGAGGGACAGATACGCAGTATTTT.

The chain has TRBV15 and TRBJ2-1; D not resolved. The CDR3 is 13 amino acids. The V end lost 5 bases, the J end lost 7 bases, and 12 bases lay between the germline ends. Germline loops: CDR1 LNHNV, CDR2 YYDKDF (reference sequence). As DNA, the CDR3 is TGTGCCACCAGCCCACGAATGGTAAATGAGCAGTTCTTC. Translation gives CATSPRMVNEQFF.

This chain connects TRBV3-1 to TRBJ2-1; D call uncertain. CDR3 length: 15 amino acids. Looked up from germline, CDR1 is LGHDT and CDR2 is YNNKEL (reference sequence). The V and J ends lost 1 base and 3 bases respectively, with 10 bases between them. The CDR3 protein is CASSQGQSVYNEQFF. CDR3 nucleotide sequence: TGTGCCAGCAGCCAAGGGCAGAGCGTCTACAATGAGCAGTTCTTC.

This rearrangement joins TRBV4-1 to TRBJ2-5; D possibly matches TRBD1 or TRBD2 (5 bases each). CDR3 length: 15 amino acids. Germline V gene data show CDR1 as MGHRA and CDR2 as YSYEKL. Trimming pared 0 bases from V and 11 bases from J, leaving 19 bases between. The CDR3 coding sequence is TGCGCCAGCAGCCAAGAATGGGGCGGAAGCAGGGAGCAGTACTTC. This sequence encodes CASSQEWGGSREQYF.

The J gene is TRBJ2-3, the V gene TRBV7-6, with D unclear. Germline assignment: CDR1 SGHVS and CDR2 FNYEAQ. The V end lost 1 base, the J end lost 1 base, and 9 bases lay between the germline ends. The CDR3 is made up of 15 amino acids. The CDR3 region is CASSLDAGRTDTQYF. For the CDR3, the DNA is TGTGCCAGCAGCTTAGATGCAGGCCGCACAGATACGCAGTATTTT.

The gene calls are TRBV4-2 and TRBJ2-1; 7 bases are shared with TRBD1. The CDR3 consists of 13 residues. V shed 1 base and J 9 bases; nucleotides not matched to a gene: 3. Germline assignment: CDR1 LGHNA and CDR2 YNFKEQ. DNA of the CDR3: TGTGCCAGCAGCCAAGTACAGGGGCTTGAGCAGTTCTTC. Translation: CASSQVQGLEQFF.

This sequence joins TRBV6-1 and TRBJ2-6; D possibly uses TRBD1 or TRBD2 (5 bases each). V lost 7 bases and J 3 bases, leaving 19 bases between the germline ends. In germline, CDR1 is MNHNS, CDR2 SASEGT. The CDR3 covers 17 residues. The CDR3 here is CASTRLGASGGANVLTF. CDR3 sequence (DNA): TGTGCCAGCACCCGACTCGGGGCTTCGGGTGGGGCCAACGTCCTGACTTTC.

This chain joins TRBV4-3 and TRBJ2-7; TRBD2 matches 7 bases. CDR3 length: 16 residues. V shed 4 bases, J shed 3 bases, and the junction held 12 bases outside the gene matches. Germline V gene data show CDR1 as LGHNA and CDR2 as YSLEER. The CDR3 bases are TGCGCCAGCAGCCGGGGATCCGGGACTAAAGACTACGAGCAGTACTTC. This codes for CASSRGSGTKDYEQYF.

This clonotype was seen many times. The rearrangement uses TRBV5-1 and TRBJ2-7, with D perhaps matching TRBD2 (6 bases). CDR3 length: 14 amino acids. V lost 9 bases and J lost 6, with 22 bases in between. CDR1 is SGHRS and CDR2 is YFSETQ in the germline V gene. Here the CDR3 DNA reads TGCGCCACCCGGGAGACTCCCCAGAGCCTCGAGCAGTACTTC. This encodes CATRETPQSLEQYF.

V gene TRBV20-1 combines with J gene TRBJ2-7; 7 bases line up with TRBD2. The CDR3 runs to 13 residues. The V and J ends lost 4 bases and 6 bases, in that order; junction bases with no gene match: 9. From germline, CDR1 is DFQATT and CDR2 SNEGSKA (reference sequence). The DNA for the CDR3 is TGCAGTGCTATGTCTAGCGGACTTGGCGAGCAGTACTTC. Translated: CSAMSSGLGEQYF.

This CDR3 reads CASSFQISQETQYF. CDR3 sequence (DNA): TGTGCCAGCAGCTTCCAGATCAGCCAAGAGACCCAGTACTTC. The chain recombines TRBV7-2 with TRBJ2-5; D is ambiguous. Germline loops: CDR1 SGHTA, CDR2 FQGNSA. The ends were cut back, 3 bases at V and 1 base at J, with 9 bases in the middle. This CDR3 contains 14 residues.

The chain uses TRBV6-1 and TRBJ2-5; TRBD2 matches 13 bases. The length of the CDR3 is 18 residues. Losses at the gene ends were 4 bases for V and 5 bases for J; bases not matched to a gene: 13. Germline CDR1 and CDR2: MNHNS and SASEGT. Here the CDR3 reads CASSGGLAGIPQGETQYF. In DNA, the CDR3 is TGTGCCAGCAGTGGGGGACTAGCGGGAATCCCACAGGGGGAGACCCAGTACTTC.

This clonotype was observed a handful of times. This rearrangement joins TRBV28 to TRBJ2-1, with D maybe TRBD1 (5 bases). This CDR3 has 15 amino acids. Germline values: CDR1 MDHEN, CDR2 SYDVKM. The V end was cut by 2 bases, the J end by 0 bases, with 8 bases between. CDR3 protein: CASSLDRYSYNEQFF. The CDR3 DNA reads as TGTGCCAGCAGTTTAGACAGATACTCCTACAATGAGCAGTTCTTC.

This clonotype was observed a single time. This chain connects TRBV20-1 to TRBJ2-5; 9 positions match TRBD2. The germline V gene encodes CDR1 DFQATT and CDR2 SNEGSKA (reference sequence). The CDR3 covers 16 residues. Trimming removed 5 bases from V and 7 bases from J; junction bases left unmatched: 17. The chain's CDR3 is CSAPPYTGTSWGTQYF. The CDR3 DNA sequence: TGCAGTGCTCCACCCTATACCGGGACTAGCTGGGGGACCCAGTACTTC.